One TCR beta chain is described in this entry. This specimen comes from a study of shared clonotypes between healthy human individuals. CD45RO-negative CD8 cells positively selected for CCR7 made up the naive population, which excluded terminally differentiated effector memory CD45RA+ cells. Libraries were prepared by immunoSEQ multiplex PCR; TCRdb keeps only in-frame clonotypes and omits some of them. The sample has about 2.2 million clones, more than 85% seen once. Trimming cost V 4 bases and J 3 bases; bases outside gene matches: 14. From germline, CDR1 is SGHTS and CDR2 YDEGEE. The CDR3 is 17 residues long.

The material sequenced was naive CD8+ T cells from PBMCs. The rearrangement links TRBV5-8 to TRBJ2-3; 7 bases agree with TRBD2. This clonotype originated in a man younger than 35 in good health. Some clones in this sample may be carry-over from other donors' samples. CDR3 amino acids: CASSEPGTTGDTDTQYF. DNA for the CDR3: TGTGCCAGCAGCGAACCCGGGACTACCGGAGATACAGATACGCAGTATTTT.